The next 4 T cell receptor beta chains were all read from a single sample in a study of read filtering for tumor transcriptome and immune sequencing. The library was built from around 380 ng RNA with molecular barcoded adaptors for alpha/delta and beta/gamma chains. TCRdb independently ran MiXCR on the reads; one entry per CDR3 protein. The data contain around 130,000 distinct CDR3 sequences, approximately 13% of them singletons. The specimen was a population of CD138-negative cells sorted from bone marrow. These receptors all come from a donor aged 40 or older with multiple myeloma.

A note on this clonotype: This may come from a read error, since a much larger clone is one base off. The chain links TRBV4-1 to TRBJ1-2; TRBD1 might be the D (6 bases). V lost 2 bases and J lost 4, with 11 bases in between. In germline, CDR1 is MGHRA, CDR2 YSYEKL. This CDR3 region has 14 residues. CDR3 nucleotide sequence: TGCGCCAGCAGCCAACAACAGGGTATCTATGGCTACACCTTC. It translates to CASSQQQGIYGYTF.

Many counts were recorded for this clonotype. V and J are TRBV29-1 and TRBJ2-1, with D perhaps being TRBD1 or TRBD2 (6 bases each). V was trimmed by 6 bases and J by 1 base, leaving 19 bases between them. Germline CDR1 is SQVTM and CDR2 is ANQGSEA. CDR3 size: 16 residues. The CDR3 bases are TGCAGCGTCAAGGGGGGCGTAGTCAATTCCTACAATGAGCAGTTCTTC. Translating gives CSVKGGVVNSYNEQFF.

This clonotype was counted ten times or more. CDR3 amino acids: CASSWIMNTGELFF. The CDR3 DNA follows: TGTGCCAGCAGCTGGATAATGAACACCGGGGAGCTGTTTTTT. The chain couples TRBV7-9 to TRBJ2-2; D remains unclear. CDR1 and CDR2 (germline): SEHNR, FQNEAQ (reference sequence). The V end was cut by 4 bases, the J end by 1 base, with 7 bases between. The CDR3 totals 14 residues.

Ten or more counts support this clonotype. The chain is built from TRBV5-1 and TRBJ2-2, with TRBD2 identical over 13 bases. This CDR3 comprises 17 residues. Germline V CDR1 and CDR2: SGHRS, YFSETQ. The V segment lost 3 bases and the J segment 4 bases; nucleotides outside the gene matches: 6. Here the CDR3 reads CASSYGTSGIVTGELFF. The CDR3 DNA follows: TGCGCCAGCAGCTACGGGACTAGCGGGATCGTCACCGGGGAGCTGTTTTTT.